This is a list of T cell receptor beta chains from one sample in a study of patients and donors after allogeneic stem cell transplantation. From the RT-PCR reads, TCRdb called clonotypes with MiXCR, one entry per CDR3 protein. Among about 160,000 distinct CDR3 sequences listed, 37% were seen once. The sample consisted of blood, either unsorted or a sorted T cell fraction (not recorded which). The receptors derive from a human donor who was either an allogeneic HSCT recipient or a stem cell or donor lymphocyte infusion donor (not recorded which). It is not recorded whose cells these are; they may come from a transplant donor. CDR3s include the opening cysteine and the closing phenylalanine or tryptophan. Only some rows state a clone size, as once, few, many or a class for expanded clones.

CDR3 protein,V gene,J gene,clone size
CASSFSYDSPLHF,TRBV27,TRBJ1-6,-
CASSYSGTDYGETQYF,TRBV11-2,TRBJ2-5,-
CASSSGTDFAIDEKLFF,TRBV12-3/TRBV12-4,TRBJ1-4,-
CASSPRGRGFHEQFF,TRBV27,TRBJ2-1,-
CSARNRDEQFF,TRBV20-1,TRBJ2-1,-
CASSHPDRRDTIYF,TRBV4-2,TRBJ1-3,few
CASSSGTGLRNSPLHF,TRBV7-9,TRBJ1-6,few
CASSRWELFF,TRBV6-1,TRBJ2-2,-
CSVRGGGEKLFF,TRBV29-1,TRBJ1-4,-
CASSLDGSLNTEAFF,TRBV5-1,TRBJ1-1,-
CASSLVEGGTEAFF,TRBV7-9,TRBJ1-1,once
CASSQEPLRNEKLFF,TRBV4-2,TRBJ1-4,few
CSATQGTNYGYTF,TRBV20-1,TRBJ1-2,-
CASSLIGAGYTF,TRBV5-1,TRBJ1-2,few
CASSLAGGATEAFF,TRBV7-2,TRBJ1-1,few
CASSLAGGPYNEQFF,TRBV7-7,TRBJ2-1,few
CASRFRAEKKLFF,TRBV12-3/TRBV12-4,TRBJ1-4,-
CASSFLDSNYGYTF,TRBV28,TRBJ1-2,-
CASSLGGNREAFF,TRBV5-6,TRBJ1-1,-
CSVVGTAYEQYF,TRBV29-1,TRBJ2-7,-
CASSSPGLPQETQYF,TRBV5-1,TRBJ2-5,few
CASSPDYPSYEQYF,TRBV5-1,TRBJ2-7,-
CASSLGGSLYYEQYF,TRBV12-3/TRBV12-4,TRBJ2-7,-
CASSVASSGELFF,TRBV9,TRBJ2-2,once
CASSSGTANTEAFF,TRBV5-1,TRBJ1-1,few
CASSKTNRGVSNQPQHF,TRBV4-2,TRBJ1-5,few
CASSEQGKNYGYTF,TRBV25-1,TRBJ1-2,-
CASSPGTGRNSPLHF,TRBV7-3,TRBJ1-6,few
CSARVMGKSSYNSPLHF,TRBV20-1,TRBJ1-6,-
CASSYRASGRLNTEAFF,TRBV6-6,TRBJ1-1,-
CASSLTRRSGNTIYF,TRBV7-9,TRBJ1-3,-
CASSLQGFDYGYTF,TRBV5-1,TRBJ1-2,few
CAISAGILNTEAFF,TRBV10-3,TRBJ1-1,-
CALRYRRGLDTEAFF,TRBV7-3,TRBJ1-1,-
CASSLRSGGASQDTQYF,TRBV28,TRBJ2-3,-
CASSQGTRVPNYGHTF,TRBV4-2,TRBJ1-2,-
CASSKGQGTGELFF,TRBV21-1,TRBJ2-2,few
CASSSGEGGSPLHF,TRBV5-1,TRBJ1-6,-